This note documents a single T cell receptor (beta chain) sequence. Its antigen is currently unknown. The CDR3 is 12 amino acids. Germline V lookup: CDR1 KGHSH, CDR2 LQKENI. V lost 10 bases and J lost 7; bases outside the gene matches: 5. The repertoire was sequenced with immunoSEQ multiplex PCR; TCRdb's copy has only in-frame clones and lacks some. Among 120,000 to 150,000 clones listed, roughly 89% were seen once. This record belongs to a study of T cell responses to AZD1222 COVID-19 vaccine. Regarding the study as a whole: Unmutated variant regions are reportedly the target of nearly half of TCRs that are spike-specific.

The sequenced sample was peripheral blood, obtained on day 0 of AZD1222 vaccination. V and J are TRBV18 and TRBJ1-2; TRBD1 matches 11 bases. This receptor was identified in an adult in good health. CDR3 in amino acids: CATGTGGSGYTF. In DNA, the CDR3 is TGTGCCACCGGGACAGGGGGTTCTGGCTACACCTTC.